The rows below give T cell receptor beta chains drawn from one sample of a study of T cell repertoires in cytomegalovirus infection. TCRdb independently ran MiXCR on the reads; one entry per CDR3 protein. The repertoire holds 150,000 to 200,000 distinct CDR3 sequences, under 15% seen once, with approximately 30% in the top ten. Sequencing was done on a sample of PBMCs. Receptor source: a human donor in good health (CMV status not recorded). Some clones in this sample may be carry-over from other donors' samples. Both conserved end residues are part of each CDR3. The D gene is left open where the match is weak. Where a row states a size, it is once, few, many or the class of an expanded clone; other rows omit it.

V gene,clone size,J gene,D gene,CDR3 DNA,CDR3 protein
TRBV7-8,many,TRBJ2-7,TRBD2,TGTGCCAGCAGCTTCTTACTAGCGGGGGGTGCCTACGAGCAGTACTTC,CASSFLLAGGAYEQYF
TRBV10-3,many,TRBJ1-4,NA,TGTGCCATCAAAAGGGAGCGGGGTGAAAAACTGTTTTTT,CAIKRERGEKLFF
TRBV11-2,many,TRBJ1-2,TRBD1,TGTGCCAGCAGCTTAAGGTCGGGACAGAGAAACTATGGCTACACCTTC,CASSLRSGQRNYGYTF
TRBV7-3,NA,TRBJ1-6,TRBD1,TGTGCCAGCAGCTCGACAGGGGTTAATTCACCCCTCCACTTT,CASSSTGVNSPLHF
TRBV19,many,TRBJ1-2,TRBD1,TGTGCCAGTAGCTGGACAGGGGCCATCTGGAGCTACACCTTC,CASSWTGAIWSYTF
TRBV7-2,many,TRBJ1-2,NA,TGTGCCAGCAGCTTAGGGGATGGCTACACCTTC,CASSLGDGYTF
TRBV7-9,few,TRBJ2-7,NA,TGTGCCAGCAGCGCGTTGGACAGCTTCGACTGGGAGCAGTACTTC,CASSALDSFDWEQYF
TRBV6-5,NA,TRBJ1-5,NA,TGTGCCAGCAGTTACTTCCCGGTCAGAACCAATCAGCCCCAGCATTTT,CASSYFPVRTNQPQHF
TRBV15,many,TRBJ2-1,TRBD2,TGTGCCACCAGCCTTGGAGGGGAGGGGTACAATGAGCAGTTCTTC,CATSLGGEGYNEQFF
TRBV19,few,TRBJ1-5,NA,TGTGCCAGTAGTATGTTAACCGCCAGCGGAAGGCCCCAGCATTTT,CASSMLTASGRPQHF
TRBV14,NA,TRBJ2-7,NA,TGTGCCAGCAGCCAAGCCAGACAGCAGCAGTACTTC,CASSQARQQQYF
TRBV7-9,many,TRBJ2-2,NA,TGTGCCAGCAGCCGTAGAGGAGTCACCGACACCGGGGAGCTGTTTTTT,CASSRRGVTDTGELFF
TRBV25-1,few,TRBJ2-7,NA,TGTGCCAGCGCAAAAGGGACCTACGAGCAGTACTTC,CASAKGTYEQYF
TRBV29-1,many,TRBJ2-7,NA,TGCAGCGTGAGGGACGAAGGCGAGCAGTACTTC,CSVRDEGEQYF
TRBV20-1,NA,TRBJ2-7,NA,TGCAGTGCCACTAAAAACAAAGTATCCTACGAGCAGTACTTC,CSATKNKVSYEQYF
TRBV29-1,few,TRBJ1-2,TRBD1,TGCAGCGTTGTGGGACAGGGGATAAGTGGCTACACCTTC,CSVVGQGISGYTF
TRBV20-1,few,TRBJ2-2,NA,TGCAGTGCTAGGAGCGGGACCGGGGAGCTGTTTTTT,CSARSGTGELFF
TRBV6-6,NA,TRBJ2-5,NA,TGTGCCAGCAGTTATAGTGGAAGGCGGATTATCCAAGAGACCCAGTACTTC,CASSYSGRRIIQETQYF
TRBV7-3,many,TRBJ2-2,TRBD2,TGTGCCAGCAGCTCTGACGGGGAGCGGGAGGGATACGCGAACACCGGGGAGCTGTTTTTT,CASSSDGEREGYANTGELFF
TRBV20-1,NA,TRBJ2-1,NA,TGCAGTGCTCTCCCCCGCCGCACCTTAGATGAGCAGTTCTTC,CSALPRRTLDEQFF
TRBV6-2/TRBV6-3,NA,TRBJ2-4,NA,TGTGCCAGCAGTTATGGCAGCCGAGGGAACATTCAGTACTTC,CASSYGSRGNIQYF
TRBV9,few,TRBJ2-7,NA,TGTGCCAGCCGCGCCTACTCCTACGAGCAGTACTTC,CASRAYSYEQYF
TRBV6-2/TRBV6-3,NA,TRBJ2-7,NA,TGTGCCAGCAGTTACTCTTCGGAGGAGCAGTACTTC,CASSYSSEEQYF
TRBV20-1,NA,TRBJ2-7,NA,TGCAGTGCAGGGCAAAACTACGAGCAGTACTTC,CSAGQNYEQYF
TRBV7-2,many,TRBJ1-5,NA,TGTGCCAGCAGCTTCGGAGGAGGGGATCAGCCCCAGCATTTT,CASSFGGGDQPQHF
TRBV29-1,NA,TRBJ2-1,NA,TGCAGCGTCCCCGGGGGCTATGAGCAGTTCTTC,CSVPGGYEQFF
TRBV2,few,TRBJ2-1,TRBD2,TGTGCCACCAGGGGACTAGCCAACTACAATGAGCAGTTCTTC,CATRGLANYNEQFF
TRBV7-2,many,TRBJ1-2,NA,TGTGCCAGCAGCCTAGGTGGAAAGGGCTATGGCTACACCTTC,CASSLGGKGYGYTF
TRBV15,few,TRBJ2-7,NA,TGTGCCACCAGCAGAGATCGCATCGGGATTTACTACGAGCAGTACTTC,CATSRDRIGIYYEQYF
TRBV6-2/TRBV6-3,NA,TRBJ2-1,TRBD2,TGTGCCAGCAGATCTAGCGGGAGGGCCAATGAGCAGTTCTTC,CASRSSGRANEQFF
TRBV29-1,few,TRBJ1-2,NA,TGCAGCGTCCCATCGGGGGGGCGAAACTATGGCTACACCTTC,CSVPSGGRNYGYTF
TRBV2,few,TRBJ1-5,NA,TGTGCCAGCAAGATGGGGGGTACCAATCAGCCCCAGCATTTT,CASKMGGTNQPQHF
TRBV12-3/TRBV12-4,few,TRBJ2-1,TRBD1,TGTGCCAGCAGCCTAACGGGACAGCTGTACAATGAGCAGTTCTTC,CASSLTGQLYNEQFF
TRBV20-1,many,TRBJ1-1,NA,TGCAGTGCTAGGTACGGGGGATTAACCACTGAAGCTTTCTTT,CSARYGGLTTEAFF
TRBV10-3,few,TRBJ2-1,NA,TGTGCCATCAGTGGGAAAGCTTACAATGAGCAGTTCTTC,CAISGKAYNEQFF
TRBV28,NA,TRBJ1-3,TRBD1,TGTGCCAGCAGTTTAGCACAGGGGGCACTCGGAAACACCATATATTTT,CASSLAQGALGNTIYF
TRBV7-8,many,TRBJ2-2,NA,TGTGCCAGCAGCTTAGGGGCGGCCGGGGAGCTGTTTTTT,CASSLGAAGELFF
TRBV28,NA,TRBJ2-7,NA,TGTGCCAGCCTCGGCAGCTCCTACGAGCAGTACTTC,CASLGSSYEQYF
TRBV23-1,NA,TRBJ1-5,NA,TGCGCCAGCAGTCATGGCCCCCAAGGGAGCAATCAGCCCCAGCATTTT,CASSHGPQGSNQPQHF
TRBV7-8,many,TRBJ1-1,NA,TGTGCCAGCAGCTTAAAGGGCCAACTACCCATGAACACTGAAGCTTTCTTT,CASSLKGQLPMNTEAFF
TRBV5-1,NA,TRBJ2-3,NA,TGCGCCAGCAGCAAAACCCGGACAGGCACAGATACGCAGTATTTT,CASSKTRTGTDTQYF